Given below is one T cell receptor beta chain in context. This record comes from a study of T cell responses to AZD1222 COVID-19 vaccine. Repertoires were generated with immunoSEQ multiplex PCR, while TCRdb's copy carries only in-frame clones and drops some. In the table there are some 170,000 clones, approximately 92% of which are singletons. The ends were cut back, 0 bases at V and 11 bases at J, with 8 bases in the middle. The CDR3 extends over 13 amino acids. The germline V gene has CDR1 MGHRA and CDR2 YSYEKL. The sample here was peripheral blood, taken 28 days after the second dose of the MenACWY control vaccine. The V and J genes are TRBV4-1 and TRBJ1-6; D is unresolved. The clonotype originates from an adult who received the MenACWY meningococcal vaccine as a control. This CDR3 is CASSQDRATPLHF. CDR3 coding DNA: TGCGCCAGCAGCCAAGATAGGGCTACACCCCTCCACTTT.